A selection of T cell receptor beta chains follows, all from one sample in a study of shared clonotypes between healthy human individuals. The assay was immunoSEQ multiplex PCR, and TCRdb's table has in-frame clones only and misses some. Here the sample spans almost 700,000 clones, 92% being singletons. Sequenced input: naive CD8+ T cells sorted from blood. The receptors derive from a man aged 30 to 39 in good health. Each CDR3 is given without its conserved first and last residue. D genes are given only for firm matches.

D: .; J: TRBJ2-7; V: TRBV7-8; CDR3: ASSQTTSTYEQY
D: .; J: TRBJ2-1; V: TRBV15; CDR3: ATSRPGQFNEQF
D: .; J: TRBJ2-7; V: TRBV7-9; CDR3: ASSSSGGPIEQY
D: TRBD1; J: TRBJ1-2; V: TRBV5-1; CDR3: ASSRTGQGARNYGYT
D: .; J: TRBJ1-2; V: TRBV25-1; CDR3: ASSTQDGPEGYT
D: .; J: TRBJ2-1; V: TRBV27; CDR3: ASSLSPINEQF
D: .; J: TRBJ2-2; V: TRBV18; CDR3: ASSPKTTGELF
D: TRBD2; J: TRBJ2-1; V: TRBV28; CDR3: ASSFEFPRASGREYNEQF
D: .; J: TRBJ1-5; V: TRBV7-2; CDR3: ASSLTGLGLNQPQH
D: TRBD1; J: TRBJ2-2; V: TRBV14; CDR3: ASSQGQGLDTGELF
D: .; J: TRBJ2-2; V: TRBV9; CDR3: ASSVGGNTGELF
D: .; J: TRBJ2-1; V: TRBV4-1; CDR3: ASSGDRSDEQF
D: .; J: TRBJ1-5; V: TRBV14; CDR3: ASSQGPGVGQPQH
D: TRBD1; J: TRBJ1-1; V: TRBV27; CDR3: ASSPGQGPNTEAF
D: .; J: TRBJ2-5; V: TRBV7-6; CDR3: ASSLEAGDQETQY
D: TRBD1; J: TRBJ2-1; V: TRBV18; CDR3: ASSPTGLLSYNEQF
D: .; J: TRBJ2-1; V: TRBV11-2; CDR3: ASSEIYNEQF
D: TRBD2; J: TRBJ2-5; V: TRBV5-1; CDR3: ASSLALAGGLETQY
D: .; J: TRBJ2-1; V: TRBV9; CDR3: ASSEGDNEQF
D: TRBD1; J: TRBJ2-1; V: TRBV4-3; CDR3: ASSQPGQIYNEQF
D: TRBD1; J: TRBJ1-1; V: TRBV28; CDR3: ASSLYRGGGTEAF
D: .; J: TRBJ2-7; V: TRBV7-9; CDR3: ASSPPGYEQY
D: TRBD1; J: TRBJ2-7; V: TRBV4-2; CDR3: ASSQHRGYYEQY
D: TRBD2; J: TRBJ2-2; V: TRBV7-9; CDR3: ASSMTSGSLTGELF